The subject of this entry is one T cell receptor (beta chain). Its antigen is unidentified. A read error may produce the germline difference seen at one junction end. RNA was extracted from bulk tissue without any cell sorting. This non-tumor lung sample came from over 3 cm beyond the tumor edge. This record comes from a study of tumor and adjacent non-tumor tissue in lung cancer. Study details: There were about 12 adenocarcinoma, a couple of squamous cell carcinoma and 1 small cell lung cancer cases.

Three rounds of nested PCR, following a modified ARM-PCR protocol, produced the TCRbeta library. In TCRdb, the multiplex PCR reads were re-called with MiXCR into one record per CDR3 protein. The sample has over 80,000 distinct CDR3 sequences, about 80% seen once. Germline values: CDR1 SGHKS, CDR2 YYEKEE (reference sequence). This CDR3 is 16 amino acids long. General observations from the study: Top 100 clones took a larger repertoire share in normal lung.

The chain carries TRBV5-5 and TRBJ2-3; tentatively, D is TRBD2 (6 bases). This clonotype originated in a man aged 55 to 70 with small cell lung cancer. The sequenced sample consisted of distant non-tumor lung tissue. The CDR3 loop is CVSSLELAGGRDTQYF. CDR3 coding DNA: TGTGTCAGCAGCTTGGAACTAGCAGGAGGGCGAGATACGCAGTATTTT.